The entry that follows covers one TCR beta chain sequence. The antigen is not known. The sample is drawn from a study of PD-1 blockade in classical Hodgkin lymphoma. Autologous stem cell transplantation was followed by relapse in every patient, and brentuximab vedotin exposure varied. Broader study findings: Some patients began nivolumab under 1 year after ASCT. These patients were excluded from later analyses. Newly diagnosed and completely responding patients shared comparable baseline diversity.

TCRdb's table, derived via immunoSEQ multiplex PCR, lists solely in-frame clones and lacks some. The data hold 13,000 to 15,000 clones, with approximately 86% observed a single time. CDR1 SEHNR and CDR2 FQNEAQ come from the germline V gene (reference sequence). This CDR3 is built from 12 residues. V shed 5 bases and J 11 bases; nucleotides not matched to a gene: 9. This material consisted of peripheral blood mononuclear cells (PBMCs), taken at baseline. The genes are TRBV7-9 and TRBJ2-7; 7 bases match TRBD2. The TCR comes from a human donor with classical Hodgkin lymphoma. CDR3 in DNA: TGTGCCAGCAGCCGGGGGGTGCGAGAAGAGTACTTC. Residues: CASSRGVREEYF.